The 15 T cell receptor beta chains presented below share a single source sample, sequenced in a study of long-term antiretroviral therapy in people with HIV. The assay, immunoSEQ v3.0, was run at survey level. Sequencing was performed with immunoSEQ multiplex PCR; in TCRdb, only in-frame clones are kept and a portion is missing. This table has tens of thousands of clones, 84% appearing once. This sample comprised unsorted PBMCs, obtained 0.1 years before starting antiretroviral therapy. The source is a young man with HIV.

This sequence joins TRBV5-6 and TRBJ2-3; D is possibly TRBD2 (6 bases). The CDR3 length is 15 residues. CDR1 and CDR2 from the germline V gene are SGHDT and YYEEEE. The V and J ends lost 2 bases and 2 bases respectively, with 12 bases between them. This chain's CDR3 is CASSFGLAFTDTQYF. CDR3 sequence (DNA): TGTGCCAGCAGCTTCGGTCTAGCGTTCACAGATACGCAGTATTTT.

V usage is TRBV7-8 and J usage is TRBJ1-1, with D unclear. Between the trimmed V and J ends, which lost 2 bases and 0 bases, there was a span of 4 bases. This CDR3 has 13 residues. Germline CDR1 is SGHVS and CDR2 is FQNEAQ. CDR3 sequence (DNA): TGTGCCAGCAGCTTAACTTTGAACACTGAAGCTTTCTTT. This sequence encodes CASSLTLNTEAFF.

The CDR3 DNA reads as TGTGCCAGCAGCTTGAGCCGGTCCTCCACACATGAGCAGTTCTTC. This gives the protein CASSLSRSSTHEQFF. The rearrangement links TRBV7-2 to TRBJ2-1; no firm D call. Trimming pared 3 bases from V and 8 bases from J, leaving 17 bases between. This CDR3 contains 15 residues. The germline V gene has CDR1 SGHTA and CDR2 FQGNSA.

This rearrangement joins TRBV19 to TRBJ2-1, with 8 positions matching TRBD2. The germline gives CDR1 LNHDA, CDR2 SQIVND (reference sequence). The CDR3 contains 15 residues. V gave up 6 bases and J gave up 2 bases; unmatched junction bases: 6. This CDR3 reads CASSGGGSPYNEQFF. The DNA for the CDR3 is TGTGCCAGTAGCGGGGGGGGATCCCCCTACAATGAGCAGTTCTTC. Full variable domain (remainder filled in from reference TRBV19 and TRBJ2-1): DGGITQSPKYLFRKEGQNVTLSCEQNLNHDAMYWYRQDPGQGLRLIYYSQIVNDFQKGDIAEGYSVSREKKESFPLTVTSAQKNPTAFYLCASSGGGSPYNEQFFGPGTRLTVL.

This clone was found a few times. This rearrangement joins TRBV15 to TRBJ1-2; TRBD1 might be the D (6 bases). Germline CDR1 LNHNV, CDR2 YYDKDF (reference sequence). The CDR3 runs to 14 residues. Trimming removed 4 bases from V and 8 bases from J, with 17 bases in between. The CDR3 sequence: CATSTRLTGVGYTF. The DNA for the CDR3 is TGTGCCACCAGCACCAGACTGACAGGCGTCGGCTACACCTTC.

Only a few counts were recorded for this clone. The chain links TRBV6-6 to TRBJ1-6; D remains unclear. V gave up 0 bases and J gave up 5 bases, with 8 bases separating them. This CDR3 has 15 amino acids. Germline V gene lookup returns CDR1 MNHNY and CDR2 SVGAGI (reference sequence). As DNA, the CDR3 is TGTGCCAGCAGTTACTCTGGGCAGGATAATTCACCCCTCCACTTT. It specifies CASSYSGQDNSPLHF.

The chain combines TRBV6-5 with TRBJ2-1; the D call may be TRBD1 or TRBD2 (5 bases each). Trimming stripped 1 base from V and 8 bases from J, with 18 bases between. Germline V lookup: CDR1 MNHEY, CDR2 SVGAGI. This CDR3 region has 16 residues. The CDR3 DNA is TGTGCCAGCAGTTACTATGGGACCCCCGAATCAGATGAGCAGTTCTTC. The encoded protein is CASSYYGTPESDEQFF.

A few counts support this clone. The chain uses TRBV11-2 and TRBJ1-2; a possible D gene is TRBD1 (6 bases). The CDR3 is 15 residues long. Germline V lookup: CDR1 SGHAT, CDR2 FQNNGV. Deletions cut 0 bases from V and 5 bases from J, with 13 bases between. The CDR3 DNA follows: TGTGCCAGCAGCTTAGACGGGGGCGGCGGATATGGCTACACCTTC. This encodes CASSLDGGGGYGYTF.

The gene calls are TRBV12-5 and TRBJ1-1; the D is unclear. Per germline, CDR1 LGHNT and CDR2 FRNRAP. V lost 9 bases, J lost 5 bases, and 19 bases lay in between. This CDR3 comprises 14 residues. The CDR3 is CASNGPGRRTEAFF. DNA of the CDR3: TGTGCTAGCAACGGCCCTGGCAGGAGAACTGAAGCTTTCTTT.

This clone has more than one count but fewer than ten. The CDR3 DNA follows: TGTGCCAGCAGTTTATTCGGGACTAGTTATAGGACCCAGTACTTC. Its protein product is CASSLFGTSYRTQYF. The chain couples TRBV28 to TRBJ2-5; 8 nucleotides align to TRBD2. Germline CDR1 is MDHEN and CDR2 is SYDVKM. With V trimmed by 1 base and J by 7 bases, 8 bases remained unmatched. The length of the CDR3 is 15 residues.

The CDR3 DNA sequence: TGTGCCAGCAGCGTAGTCGGTGAGTCCCGCTACGAGCAGTACTTC. As protein: CASSVVGESRYEQYF. This chain links TRBV9 with TRBJ2-7; the D is unclear. Germline CDR1 SGDLS, CDR2 YYNGEE. This CDR3 contains 15 residues. V lost 0 bases, J lost 3 bases, and 13 bases lay in between.

The chain employs TRBV5-1 and TRBJ2-2; D call uncertain. V dropped 0 bases and J dropped 7 bases, with 10 bases sitting between them. Germline loops: CDR1 SGHRS, CDR2 YFSETQ. The CDR3 extends over 14 amino acids. The CDR3 sequence is CASSLVGVNGELFF. CDR3 DNA: TGCGCCAGCAGCTTGGTTGGGGTGAACGGGGAGCTGTTTTTT. Variable domain in full (rest from reference TRBV5-1 and TRBJ2-2): KAGVTQTPRYLIKTRGQQVTLSCSPISGHRSVSWYQQTPGQGLQFLFEYFSETQRNKGNFPGRFSGRQFSNSRSEMNVSTLELGDSALYLCASSLVGVNGELFFGEGSRLTVL.

This clone has only a few counts. V is TRBV19 and J is TRBJ1-2; no definite D call. Germline CDR1 reads LNHDA; CDR2 reads SQIVND (reference sequence). The CDR3 totals 15 residues. The V end was cut by 7 bases, the J end by 4 bases, with 19 bases between. CDR3 region: CASTFDSRTAYGYTF. In nucleotides, the CDR3 is TGTGCCAGTACCTTTGATTCGAGGACTGCCTATGGCTACACCTTC.

J is TRBJ2-3 and V is TRBV15; D is possibly TRBD1 or TRBD2 (5 bases each). The germline V and J ends were trimmed by 3 bases and 4 bases, with 17 bases remaining between them. CDR3 length equals 16 residues. Per the germline V gene, CDR1 is LNHNV and CDR2 is YYDKDF (reference sequence). CDR3 region: CATSRVQGVGSDTQYF. The CDR3 nucleotides read TGTGCCACCAGCAGGGTTCAGGGAGTTGGGTCAGATACGCAGTATTTT.

The chain joins TRBV19 to TRBJ1-2; D remains ambiguous. The V gene lost 7 bases and the J gene lost 0 bases, with 18 bases spanning the gap. Germline V lookup: CDR1 LNHDA, CDR2 SQIVND (reference sequence). The CDR3 spans 16 residues. Written as DNA, the CDR3 is TGTGCCAGTAATGGGGTTTGGGAGGAAGCTAACTATGGCTACACCTTC. It specifies CASNGVWEEANYGYTF.